This T cell receptor beta chain was recorded in a study of T cell responses to AZD1222 COVID-19 vaccine. Per the germline V gene, CDR1 is MGHRA and CDR2 is YSYEKL. The CDR3 runs to 15 residues. Deletions cut 2 bases from V and 7 bases from J, with 17 bases between. TCRdb's table, derived via immunoSEQ multiplex PCR, lists solely in-frame clones and lacks some. The sample shows 90,000 to 120,000 clones, about 89% of them seen only once. The TCR originated in an adult who received the MenACWY meningococcal vaccine as a control. This specimen consisted of peripheral blood, obtained 28 days after the second dose of the MenACWY control vaccine. This chain connects TRBV4-1 to TRBJ1-1; D call uncertain. The CDR3 is CASSQIPPVGFEAFF. The DNA for the CDR3 is TGCGCCAGCAGCCAAATCCCTCCGGTTGGGTTTGAAGCTTTCTTT.